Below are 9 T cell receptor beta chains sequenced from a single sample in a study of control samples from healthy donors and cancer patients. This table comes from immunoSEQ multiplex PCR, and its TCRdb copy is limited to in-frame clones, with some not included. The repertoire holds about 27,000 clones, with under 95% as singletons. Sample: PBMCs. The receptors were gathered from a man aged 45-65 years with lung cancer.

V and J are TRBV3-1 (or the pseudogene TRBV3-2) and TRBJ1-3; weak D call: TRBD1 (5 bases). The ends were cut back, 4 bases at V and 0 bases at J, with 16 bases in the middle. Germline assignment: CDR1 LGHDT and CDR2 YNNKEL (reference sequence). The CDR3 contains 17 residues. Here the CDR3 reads CASSPGPILVSGNTIYF. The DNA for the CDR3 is TGTGCCAGCAGCCCGGGGCCAATCTTGGTCTCTGGAAACACCATATATTTT.

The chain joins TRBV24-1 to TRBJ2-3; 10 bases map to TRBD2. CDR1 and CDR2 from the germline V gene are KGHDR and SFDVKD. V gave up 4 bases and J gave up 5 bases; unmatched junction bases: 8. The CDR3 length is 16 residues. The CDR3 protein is CATSDQSGGAGDTQYF. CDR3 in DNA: TGTGCCACCAGTGACCAGAGCGGGGGGGCCGGAGATACGCAGTATTTT.

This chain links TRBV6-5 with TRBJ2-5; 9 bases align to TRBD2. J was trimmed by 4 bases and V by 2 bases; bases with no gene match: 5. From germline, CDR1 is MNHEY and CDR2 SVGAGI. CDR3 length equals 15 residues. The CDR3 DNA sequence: TGTGCCAGCAGTTACAGTCTAGCGGGGAGAGAGACCCAGTACTTC. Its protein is CASSYSLAGRETQYF.

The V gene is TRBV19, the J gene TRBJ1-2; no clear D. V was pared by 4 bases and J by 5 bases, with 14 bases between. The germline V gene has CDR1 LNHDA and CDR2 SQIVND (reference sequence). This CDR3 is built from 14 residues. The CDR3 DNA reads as TGTGCCAGTAGTAGGGCAGAAGACGGGTATGGCTACACCTTC. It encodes CASSRAEDGYGYTF.

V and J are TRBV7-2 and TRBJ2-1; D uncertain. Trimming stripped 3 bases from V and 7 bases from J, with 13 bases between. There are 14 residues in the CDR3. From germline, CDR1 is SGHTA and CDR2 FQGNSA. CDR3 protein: CASSFPGGSNEQFF. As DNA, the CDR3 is TGTGCCAGCAGCTTTCCAGGTGGTTCGAATGAGCAGTTCTTC.

The chain's CDR3 is CASSPRTGGQETQYF. CDR3 nucleotides: TGTGCCAGCAGTCCCCGGACAGGGGGTCAAGAGACCCAGTACTTC. The chain has TRBV2 and TRBJ2-5, with 10 bases matching TRBD1. The CDR3 is 15 amino acids. Germline trimming cut 5 bases from V and 2 bases from J; bases unmatched to any gene: 5. The V gene's germline CDR1 is SNHLY and CDR2 FYNNEI.

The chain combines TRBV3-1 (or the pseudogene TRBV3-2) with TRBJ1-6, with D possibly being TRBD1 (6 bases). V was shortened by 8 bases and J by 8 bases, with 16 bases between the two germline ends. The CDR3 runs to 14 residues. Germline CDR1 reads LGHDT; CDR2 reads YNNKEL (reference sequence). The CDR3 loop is CASSPGGWYSPLHF. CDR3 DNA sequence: TGTGCCAGCTCGCCGGGGGGCTGGTATTCACCCCTCCACTTT.

Written as DNA, the CDR3 is TGTGCCAGCAGTTTGCGGACTTATGGCTACACCTTC. The encoded protein is CASSLRTYGYTF. This chain connects TRBV12-3 or TRBV12-4 to TRBJ1-2; D remains unclear. The CDR3 is made up of 12 amino acids. Trimming took 3 bases from V and 5 from J, leaving 7 bases between them.

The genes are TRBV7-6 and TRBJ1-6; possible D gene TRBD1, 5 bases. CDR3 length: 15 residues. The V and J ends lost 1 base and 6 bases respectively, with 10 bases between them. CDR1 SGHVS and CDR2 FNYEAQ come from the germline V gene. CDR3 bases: TGTGCCAGCAGCTTAGTGAGCGGGGGTAATTCACCCCTCCACTTT. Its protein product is CASSLVSGGNSPLHF.